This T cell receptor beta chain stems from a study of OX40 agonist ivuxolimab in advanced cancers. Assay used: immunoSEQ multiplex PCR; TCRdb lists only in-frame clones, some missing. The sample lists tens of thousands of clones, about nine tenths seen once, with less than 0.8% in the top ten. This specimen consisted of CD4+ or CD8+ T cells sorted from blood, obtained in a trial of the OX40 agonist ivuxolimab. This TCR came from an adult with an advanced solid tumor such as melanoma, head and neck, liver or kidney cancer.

The CDR3 DNA is TGTGCCAGTAGGCTAGGGGGGAGCGTCTATGAGCAGTTCTTC. This sequence encodes CASRLGGSVYEQFF. The rearrangement links TRBV19 to TRBJ2-1; tentatively, D is TRBD1 or TRBD2 (6 bases each). CDR1 and CDR2 from the germline V gene are LNHDA and SQIVND (reference sequence). The CDR3 contains 14 residues. The V gene lost 6 bases and the J gene lost 8 bases, with 17 bases spanning the gap.